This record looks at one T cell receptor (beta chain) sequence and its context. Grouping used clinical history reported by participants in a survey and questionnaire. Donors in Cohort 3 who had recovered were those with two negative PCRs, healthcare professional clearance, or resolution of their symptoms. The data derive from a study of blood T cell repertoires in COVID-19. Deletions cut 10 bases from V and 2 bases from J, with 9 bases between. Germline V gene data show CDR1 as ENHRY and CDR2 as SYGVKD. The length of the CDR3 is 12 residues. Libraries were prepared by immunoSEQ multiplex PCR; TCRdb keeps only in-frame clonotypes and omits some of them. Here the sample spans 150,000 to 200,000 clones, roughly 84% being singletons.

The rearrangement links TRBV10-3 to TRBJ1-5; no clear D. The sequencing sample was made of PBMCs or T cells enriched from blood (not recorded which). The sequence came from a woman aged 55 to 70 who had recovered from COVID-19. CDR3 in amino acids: CATGDGNQPQHF. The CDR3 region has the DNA TGTGCCACTGGAGATGGCAATCAGCCCCAGCATTTT.